The present TCR beta chain was sequenced within a study of identical twins. Study-level points and caveats: When twins shared out-of-frame alpha sequences, those sequences had excess low generation probability.

Each CDR3 protein gets one entry after TCRdb re-called the 5' RACE reads with MiXCR. The table lists 1.5 million to 2 million distinct CDR3 sequences, about 30% of them singletons. Comment on this clonotype: Its antigen remains unknown.

This CDR3 has 14 amino acids. The germline CDR1 and CDR2 sequences are DFQATT and SNEGSKA (reference sequence). V lost 5 bases, J lost 1 base, and 4 bases stayed unmatched. The sample consisted of cord blood. V and J are TRBV20-1 and TRBJ2-3; the match to TRBD2 covers 9 bases. The clonotype comes from a newborn girl in good health. CDR3 sequence reads: CSAGTSRRTDTQYF. The CDR3 DNA reads as TGCAGTGCTGGGACTAGCCGCCGCACAGATACGCAGTATTTT.